This T cell receptor (beta chain) was obtained from a study of T-cell reconstitution after alpha-beta-depleted transplantation in children. Whole-study findings and limits: The study traced high day-60 TCRbeta diversity in some patients to surviving recipient T cells and thymic progenitors.

It was with unique molecular identifiers that the TCRbeta library was prepared. TCRdb re-called the PCR reads through MiXCR, storing one row per CDR3 protein. The sample yields about 980,000 distinct CDR3 sequences, 25% to 30% seen once. A word on this clonotype: Its antigen remains unknown.

Germline V gene sequence: CDR1 SQVTM, CDR2 ANQGSEA. Trimming removed 3 bases from V and 4 bases from J; junction bases left unmatched: 10. The length of the CDR3 is 15 residues. The sequence was obtained from a boy in the first two years of life who had a stem cell transplant for SCID, so the T cells may come from the graft donor. The material sequenced was PBMCs, mostly from graft donor cells, taken 360 days after TCRalphabeta/CD19-depleted stem cell transplant. This chain links TRBV29-1 with TRBJ2-7; 9 bases agree with TRBD1. The CDR3 loop reads CSVEAGQGYPYEQYF. As DNA, the CDR3 is TGCAGCGTTGAGGCGGGACAGGGCTATCCTTACGAGCAGTACTTC.